One and the same sample provided the 16 T cell receptor beta chains below, sequenced in a study of blood T cell repertoires in COVID-19. Only in-frame clones appear in the TCRdb table, and some are missing; sequencing was by immunoSEQ multiplex PCR. Of around 280,000 clones listed, 88% are singletons. Specimen: peripheral blood. These receptors were taken from a woman aged 25 to 39 with COVID-19, enrolled during active disease.

The chain recombines TRBV30 with TRBJ1-1, with a weak D call TRBD1 (6 bases). Germline CDR1 is GTSNPN and CDR2 is SVGIG (reference sequence). The V end was cut by 5 bases, the J end by 5 bases, with 24 bases between. The CDR3 has 16 amino acids. The CDR3 nucleotides are TGTGCCTGGGCCGATCAGGGGAAAGTTCTGGAAACTGAAGCTTTCTTT. Its protein product is CAWADQGKVLETEAFF.

The chain links TRBV29-1 to TRBJ2-7; 11 nucleotides line up with TRBD1. V lost 8 bases, J lost 5 bases, and 8 bases stayed unmatched. Germline CDR1 reads SQVTM; CDR2 reads ANQGSEA. The CDR3 consists of 13 residues. The CDR3 region has the DNA TGCAGCTCCCGGTCGGGACAGGGGGACGAGCAGTACTTC. Translation gives CSSRSGQGDEQYF.

V and J are TRBV12-3 or TRBV12-4 and TRBJ1-2; no clear D gene. The CDR3 extends over 11 amino acids. V dropped 8 bases and J dropped 2 bases, with 6 bases sitting between them. The CDR3 reads CASGENYGYTF. CDR3 nucleotide sequence: TGTGCCAGCGGAGAGAACTATGGCTACACCTTC.

V is TRBV5-5 and J is TRBJ2-5, with D possibly TRBD2 on 6 matching bases. Trimming shortened V by 4 bases and J by 5 bases, and 12 bases separated the two germline ends. Germline lookup yields CDR1 SGHKS and CDR2 YYEKEE (reference sequence). This CDR3 has 13 amino acids. CDR3 loop: CASSRPSGETQYF. The CDR3 bases are TGTGCCAGCAGCCGACCCAGCGGGGAGACCCAGTACTTC.

V is TRBV5-1 and J is TRBJ2-2; 11 nucleotides match TRBD2. Germline V gives CDR1 SGHRS, CDR2 YFSETQ. The trim removed 4 bases at V and 4 bases at J, leaving 6 bases unmatched. The CDR3 sequence is 16 residues long. This CDR3 reads CASSPGLAEATGELFF. The CDR3 DNA sequence: TGCGCCAGCAGCCCGGGACTAGCGGAGGCCACCGGGGAGCTGTTTTTT. Variable domain in full (rest from reference TRBV5-1 and TRBJ2-2): KAGVTQTPRYLIKTRGQQVTLSCSPISGHRSVSWYQQTPGQGLQFLFEYFSETQRNKGNFPGRFSGRQFSNSRSEMNVSTLELGDSALYLCASSPGLAEATGELFFGEGSRLTVL.

V usage is TRBV13 and J usage is TRBJ2-5, with TRBD2 identical over 10 bases. V gave up 5 bases and J gave up 2 bases; unmatched junction bases: 11. The germline CDR1 and CDR2 sequences are PRHDT and FYEKMQ (reference sequence). CDR3 length: 17 residues. CDR3 nucleotides: TGTGCCAGCAGCCTCCGGCTAGCGGGAGTCCAACAAGAGACCCAGTACTTC. It specifies CASSLRLAGVQQETQYF.

The V call is TRBV3-1 (or the pseudogene TRBV3-2), the J call TRBJ1-4; D perhaps matches TRBD1 (5 bases). The CDR3 is 13 amino acids. Germline V gene data show CDR1 as LGHDT and CDR2 as YNNKEL (reference sequence). V was cut by 2 bases and J by 7 bases, with 8 bases left in between. In nucleotides, the CDR3 is TGTGCCAGCAGCCAAAGGGGTGGTGAAAAACTGTTTTTT. It codes for CASSQRGGEKLFF.

The rearrangement joins TRBV28 to TRBJ2-5; D is undetermined. The germline CDR1 and CDR2 sequences are MDHEN and SYDVKM. Trimming removed 4 bases at V and 1 base at J, with 4 bases between. The CDR3 spans 12 residues. CDR3 nucleotide sequence: TGTGCCAGCAGTTCAATCCAAGAGACCCAGTACTTC. As protein: CASSSIQETQYF.

V and J are TRBV7-2 and TRBJ2-5, with D perhaps TRBD1 (5 bases). Germline CDR1 reads SGHTA; CDR2 reads FQGNSA. The CDR3 spans 16 residues. V was shortened by 0 bases and J by 0 bases, with 11 bases between the two germline ends. In DNA, the CDR3 is TGTGCCAGCAGCTTAGCGGTACAGGCGTACCAAGAGACCCAGTACTTC. Amino acids: CASSLAVQAYQETQYF.

The chain is built from TRBV30 and TRBJ2-7, with 12 bases that match TRBD2. CDR1 and CDR2 (germline): GTSNPN, SVGIG (reference sequence). The CDR3 has 22 residues. V lost 7 bases to trimming and J lost 4 bases; unmatched junction nucleotides: 32. The CDR3 reads CAFTGTERLAGESPIWIYEQYF. The CDR3 region has the DNA TGTGCCTTCACCGGGACAGAGCGACTAGCGGGAGAGTCGCCCATCTGGATATACGAGCAGTACTTC. Full variable domain (rest looked up from reference TRBV30 and TRBJ2-7): SQTIHQWPATLVQPVGSPLSLECTVEGTSNPNLYWYRQAAGRGLQLLFYSVGIGQISSEVPQNLSASRPQDRQFILSSKKLLLSDSGFYLCAFTGTERLAGESPIWIYEQYFGPGTRLTVT.

The gene calls are TRBV3-1 (or the pseudogene TRBV3-2) and TRBJ2-3; D might be TRBD1 (5 bases). CDR3 length equals 16 residues. Trimming stripped 0 bases from V and 1 base from J, with 11 bases between. The germline V gene has CDR1 LGHDT and CDR2 YNNKEL (reference sequence). CDR3 nucleotide sequence: TGTGCCAGCAGCCAAGATCCAGGGATCGGCACAGATACGCAGTATTTT. Translated, it gives CASSQDPGIGTDTQYF.

V gene TRBV5-1 combines with J gene TRBJ2-7; D may be TRBD1 (6 bases). Looked up from germline, CDR1 is SGHRS and CDR2 is YFSETQ. Trimming took 2 bases from V and 7 from J, leaving 19 bases between them. The CDR3 has 15 amino acids. In DNA form, the CDR3 reads TGCGCCAGCAGCTTTACGGACAGACCTGCTTTAGAGCAGTACTTC. It codes for CASSFTDRPALEQYF.

This clone was seen just once. The V gene is TRBV5-8, the J gene TRBJ1-1; 10 bases agree with TRBD1. Germline values: CDR1 SGHTS, CDR2 YDEGEE. V was clipped by 0 bases and J by 3 bases; unmatched bases: 8. The CDR3 is 17 amino acids. For the CDR3, the DNA is TGTGCCAGCAGCTTGGGACCGGACAGGGGGGTTGACACTGAAGCTTTCTTT. Translated, it gives CASSLGPDRGVDTEAFF.

This chain uses TRBV11-2 with TRBJ2-5; tentative D call: TRBD1 (6 bases). This CDR3 is built from 14 residues. The germline gives CDR1 SGHAT, CDR2 FQNNGV. With 2 bases removed from V and 5 bases from J, the gap between germline ends came to 12 bases. In DNA, the CDR3 is TGTGCCAGCAGCTTAACAGGGATAGGGGAGACCCAGTACTTC. Translation gives CASSLTGIGETQYF.

The V and J genes are TRBV5-4 and TRBJ1-1; D perhaps matches TRBD1 (6 bases). CDR1 is SGHNT, CDR2 YYREEE, per germline (reference sequence). Deletions cut 4 bases from V and 5 bases from J, with 18 bases between. This CDR3 spans 15 amino acids. CDR3 DNA sequence: TGTGCCAGCAGCCCCCTTCCCCGAGGGGGTACTGAAGCTTTCTTT. It is translated as CASSPLPRGGTEAFF.

This chain uses TRBV6-1 with TRBJ1-2; possible D gene TRBD1, 6 bases. CDR1 is MNHNS, CDR2 SASEGT, per germline. The V and J ends lost 4 bases and 8 bases respectively, with 20 bases between them. This CDR3 spans 15 amino acids. The CDR3 DNA follows: TGTGCCAGCAGTGTAGCGACAGGCCCCGAGGGAGGCTACACCTTC. Translating gives CASSVATGPEGGYTF.